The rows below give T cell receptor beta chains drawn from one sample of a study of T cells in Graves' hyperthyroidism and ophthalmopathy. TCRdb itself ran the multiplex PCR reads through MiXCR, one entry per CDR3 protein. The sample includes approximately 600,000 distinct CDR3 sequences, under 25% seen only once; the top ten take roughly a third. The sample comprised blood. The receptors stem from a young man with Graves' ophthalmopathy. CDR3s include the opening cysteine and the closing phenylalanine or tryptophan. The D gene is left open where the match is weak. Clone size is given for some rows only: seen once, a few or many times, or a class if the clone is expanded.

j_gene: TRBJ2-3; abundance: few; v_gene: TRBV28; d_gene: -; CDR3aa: CASSLPDTTDTQYF; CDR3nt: TGTGCCAGCAGTCTCCCGGACACCACAGATACGCAGTATTTT
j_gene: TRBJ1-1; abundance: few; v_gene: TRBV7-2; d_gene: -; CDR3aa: CASSPQGTANTEAFF; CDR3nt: TGTGCCAGCAGCCCCCAGGGGACGGCGAACACTGAAGCTTTCTTT
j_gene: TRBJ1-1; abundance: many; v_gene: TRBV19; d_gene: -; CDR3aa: CASSFLGQPEAFF; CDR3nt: TGTGCCAGTAGTTTCCTCGGACAGCCTGAAGCTTTCTTT
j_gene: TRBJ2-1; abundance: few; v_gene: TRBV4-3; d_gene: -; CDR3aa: CASSQEARPYNEQFF; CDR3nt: TGCGCCAGCAGCCAAGAGGCCAGACCGTACAATGAGCAGTTCTTC
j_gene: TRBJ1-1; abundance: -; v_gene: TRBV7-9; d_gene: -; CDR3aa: CASSAPTGMNTEAFF; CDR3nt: TGTGCCAGCAGCGCACCTACAGGGATGAACACTGAAGCTTTCTTT
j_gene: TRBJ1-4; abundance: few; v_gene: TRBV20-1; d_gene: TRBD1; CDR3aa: CSARNSWGGGGEKLFF; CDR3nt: TGCAGTGCTAGAAACTCCTGGGGAGGGGGCGGTGAAAAACTGTTTTTT
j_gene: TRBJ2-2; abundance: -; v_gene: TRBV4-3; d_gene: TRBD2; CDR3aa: CASSPGTSGFNTGELFF; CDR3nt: TGCGCCAGCAGCCCCGGGACTAGCGGCTTCAACACCGGGGAGCTGTTTTTT
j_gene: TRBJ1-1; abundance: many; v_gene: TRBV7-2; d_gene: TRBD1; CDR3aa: CASSLFGTDAFF; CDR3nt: TGTGCCAGCAGCTTGTTCGGGACAGATGCTTTCTTT
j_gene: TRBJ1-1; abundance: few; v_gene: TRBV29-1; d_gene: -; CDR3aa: CSVESRASDTEAFF; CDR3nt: TGCAGCGTTGAAAGCAGGGCATCGGACACTGAAGCTTTCTTT
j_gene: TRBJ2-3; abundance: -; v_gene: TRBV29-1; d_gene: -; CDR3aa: CSTDRGRTQYF; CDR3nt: TGCAGCACAGACCGGGGGAGGACGCAGTATTTT
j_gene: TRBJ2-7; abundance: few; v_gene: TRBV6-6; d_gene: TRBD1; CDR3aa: CASSYRGLSYEQYF; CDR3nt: TGTGCCAGCAGTTACAGGGGGCTCAGCTACGAGCAGTACTTC
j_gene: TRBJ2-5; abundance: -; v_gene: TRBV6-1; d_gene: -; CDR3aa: CATLRWRGETQYF; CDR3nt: TGTGCCACGCTGAGATGGAGGGGAGAGACCCAGTACTTC
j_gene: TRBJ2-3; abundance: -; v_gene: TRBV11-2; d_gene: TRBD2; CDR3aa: CASSLGGVDTDTQYF; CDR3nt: TGTGCCAGCAGCTTGGGGGGGGTAGATACAGATACGCAGTATTTT
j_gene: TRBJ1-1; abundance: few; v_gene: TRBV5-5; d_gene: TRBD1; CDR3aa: CASSFTGDTNTEAFF; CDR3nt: TGTGCCAGCAGCTTTACAGGGGATACGAACACTGAAGCTTTCTTT
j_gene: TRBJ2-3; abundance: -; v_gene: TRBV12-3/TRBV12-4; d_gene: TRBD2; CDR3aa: CASSLSGKADTQYF; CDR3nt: TGTGCCAGCAGCCTTAGCGGGAAGGCGGATACGCAGTATTTT
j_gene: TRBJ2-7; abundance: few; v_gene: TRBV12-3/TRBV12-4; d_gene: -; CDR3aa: CASSSLLAGEQYF; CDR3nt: TGTGCCAGCAGTTCCCTTTTAGCTGGCGAGCAGTACTTC
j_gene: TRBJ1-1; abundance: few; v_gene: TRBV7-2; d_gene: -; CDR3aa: CASSHFASPEAFF; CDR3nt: TGTGCCAGCAGCCACTTCGCCAGTCCTGAAGCTTTCTTT
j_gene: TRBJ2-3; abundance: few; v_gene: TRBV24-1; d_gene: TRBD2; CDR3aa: CATSDPERESQDTQYF; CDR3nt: TGTGCCACCAGTGACCCCGAGCGGGAGTCCCAAGATACGCAGTATTTT